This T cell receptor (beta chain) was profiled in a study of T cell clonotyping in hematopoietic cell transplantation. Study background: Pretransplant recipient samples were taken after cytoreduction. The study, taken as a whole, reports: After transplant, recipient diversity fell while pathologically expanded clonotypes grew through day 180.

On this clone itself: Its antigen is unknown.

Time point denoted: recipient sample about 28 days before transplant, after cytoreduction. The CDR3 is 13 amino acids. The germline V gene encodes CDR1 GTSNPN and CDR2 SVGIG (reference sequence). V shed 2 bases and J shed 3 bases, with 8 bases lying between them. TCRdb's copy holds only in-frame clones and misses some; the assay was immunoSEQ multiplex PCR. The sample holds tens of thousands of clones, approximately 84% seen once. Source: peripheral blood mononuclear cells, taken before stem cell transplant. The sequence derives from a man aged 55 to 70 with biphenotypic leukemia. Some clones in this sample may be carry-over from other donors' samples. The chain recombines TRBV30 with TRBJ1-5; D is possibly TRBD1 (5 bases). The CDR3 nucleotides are TGTGCCTGGAGTTCGGGGCTCAATCAGCCCCAGCATTTT. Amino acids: CAWSSGLNQPQHF.